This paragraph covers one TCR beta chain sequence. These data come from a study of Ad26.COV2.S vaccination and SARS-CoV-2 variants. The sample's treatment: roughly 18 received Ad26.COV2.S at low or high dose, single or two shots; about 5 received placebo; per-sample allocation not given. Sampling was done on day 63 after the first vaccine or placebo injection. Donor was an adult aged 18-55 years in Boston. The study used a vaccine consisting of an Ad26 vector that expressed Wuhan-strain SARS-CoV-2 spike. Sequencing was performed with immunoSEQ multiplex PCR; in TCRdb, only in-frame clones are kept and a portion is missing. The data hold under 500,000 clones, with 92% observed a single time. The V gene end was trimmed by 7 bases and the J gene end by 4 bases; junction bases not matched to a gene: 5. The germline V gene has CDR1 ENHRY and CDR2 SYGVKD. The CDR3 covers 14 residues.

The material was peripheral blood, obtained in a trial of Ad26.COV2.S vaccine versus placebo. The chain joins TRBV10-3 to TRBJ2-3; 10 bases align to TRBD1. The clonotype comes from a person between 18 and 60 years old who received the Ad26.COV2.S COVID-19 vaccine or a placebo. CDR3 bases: TGTGCCATCAATTCGACAGGGGGCGCAGATACGCAGTATTTT. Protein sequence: CAINSTGGADTQYF.